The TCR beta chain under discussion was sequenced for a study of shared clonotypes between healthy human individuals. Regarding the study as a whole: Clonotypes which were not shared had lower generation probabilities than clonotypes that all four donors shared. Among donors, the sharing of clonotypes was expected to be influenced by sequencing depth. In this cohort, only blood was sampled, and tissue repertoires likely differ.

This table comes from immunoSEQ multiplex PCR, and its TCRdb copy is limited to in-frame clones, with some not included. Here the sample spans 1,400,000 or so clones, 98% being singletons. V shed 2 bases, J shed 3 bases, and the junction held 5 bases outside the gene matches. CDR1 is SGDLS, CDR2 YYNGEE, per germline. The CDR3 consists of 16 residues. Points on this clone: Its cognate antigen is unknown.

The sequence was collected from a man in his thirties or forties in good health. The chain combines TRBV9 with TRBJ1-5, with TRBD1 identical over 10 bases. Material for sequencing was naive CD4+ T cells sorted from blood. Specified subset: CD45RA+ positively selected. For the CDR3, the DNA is TGTGCCAGCAGCGTCGGGGGGACAGGGGCCAATCAGCCCCAGCATTTT. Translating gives CASSVGGTGANQPQHF. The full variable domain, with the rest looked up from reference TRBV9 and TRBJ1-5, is DSGVTQTPKHLITATGQRVTLRCSPRSGDLSVYWYQQSLDQGLQFLIQYYNGEERAKGNILERFSAQQFPDLHSELNLSSLELGDSALYFCASSVGGTGANQPQHFGDGTRLSIL.